The 29 T cell receptor beta chains below were found in one sample sequenced in a study of blood T cell repertoires in COVID-19. The data were produced by immunoSEQ multiplex PCR, yet TCRdb's version contains in-frame clones alone and is incomplete. The table lists around 100,000 clones, roughly 80% of them singletons. Sample: peripheral blood. The receptor source for this set is a man aged 45-65 years with acute or convalescent COVID-19.

As concerns this clone: One end of the junction is discordant with germline, which a read error may explain. The chain has TRBV9 and TRBJ1-2, with 11 bases that match TRBD1. The CDR3 runs 16 residues. Germline values: CDR1 SGDLS, CDR2 YYNGEE. CDR3 region: CVSSPRTGGRLSGYTF. The CDR3 coding sequence is TGTGTCAGCAGCCCTAGGACAGGGGGCCGCTTGAGTGGCTACACCTTC.

The gene calls are TRBV9 and TRBJ2-7; 11 bases fit TRBD1. Trimming at V came to 5 bases and at J to 2 bases, leaving 9 bases not matched to a gene. This CDR3 is built from 16 residues. The germline V gene has CDR1 SGDLS and CDR2 YYNGEE. The CDR3 DNA sequence: TGTGCCAGCAGTTCCGGACAGGGGGCCTACCCCTACGAGCAGTACTTC. Protein: CASSSGQGAYPYEQYF. The variable domain in full, with the rest retrieved from reference TRBV9 and TRBJ2-7, is DSGVTQTPKHLITATGQRVTLRCSPRSGDLSVYWYQQSLDQGLQFLIQYYNGEERAKGNILERFSAQQFPDLHSELNLSSLELGDSALYFCASSSGQGAYPYEQYFGPGTRLTVT.

This clone was seen only once. The V call is TRBV5-8, the J call TRBJ2-5, with TRBD1 matching over 9 bases. CDR1 is SGHTS and CDR2 is YDEGEE in the germline V gene. The junction had 6 bases not matched to a gene; V was cut back by 5 bases and J by 4 bases. The CDR3 runs 14 residues. CDR3 protein: CASRQGQGRETQYF. CDR3 DNA sequence: TGTGCCAGCAGACAGGGACAGGGACGAGAGACCCAGTACTTC.

This clone has just one count. In the same sample, other DNA sequences code for this CDR3. The chain couples TRBV28 to TRBJ1-2, with D possibly matching TRBD1 (5 bases). V lost 3 bases and J lost 4, with 9 bases in between. CDR1 and CDR2 from the germline V gene are MDHEN and SYDVKM. This CDR3 is 13 amino acids long. CDR3 nucleotide sequence: TGTGCCAGCAGTTTTGGGGGGTCCTATGGCTACACCTTC. The encoded protein is CASSFGGSYGYTF.

The gene calls are TRBV13 and TRBJ2-3; 7 bases are a match to TRBD1. The V segment lost 5 bases and the J segment 4 bases; nucleotides outside the gene matches: 3. The V gene's germline CDR1 is PRHDT and CDR2 FYEKMQ (reference sequence). The CDR3 extends over 13 amino acids. The CDR3 DNA reads TGTGCCAGCAGCGACAGGGCTTCAGATACGCAGTATTTT. It codes for CASSDRASDTQYF.

The rearrangement links TRBV11-2 to TRBJ2-7; TRBD1 aligns across 7 bases. The CDR3 has 14 amino acids. Trimming cost V 3 bases and J 2 bases; bases outside gene matches: 4. CDR1 and CDR2 (germline): SGHAT, FQNNGV. For the CDR3, the DNA is TGTGCCAGCAGCTTGGGGACAGCAACCTACGAGCAGTACTTC. It yields the protein CASSLGTATYEQYF.

The CDR3 loop reads CASSQDPSYGYTF. For the CDR3, the DNA is TGTGCCAGCAGCCAAGATCCTAGCTATGGCTACACCTTC. The chain couples TRBV3-1 (or the pseudogene TRBV3-2) to TRBJ1-2; D is undetermined. V was cut by 0 bases and J by 4 bases, with 6 bases left in between. The CDR3 runs 13 residues. CDR1 is LGHDT, CDR2 YNNKEL, per germline (reference sequence).

This clone appeared a few times. The chain recombines TRBV19 with TRBJ1-5; 9 positions agree with TRBD1. CDR1 is LNHDA, CDR2 SQIVND, per germline (reference sequence). The V and J ends lost 2 bases and 6 bases, in that order; junction bases with no gene match: 5. There are 15 residues in the CDR3. The CDR3, as DNA: TGTGCCAGTAGTATATTCCCGGGACAGGGTCAGCCCCAGCATTTT. Amino acid sequence: CASSIFPGQGQPQHF.

The genes are TRBV6-5 and TRBJ2-3; 10 bases are shared with TRBD2. The ends lost 2 bases at V and 2 bases at J; junction bases unmatched: 4. Germline CDR1 and CDR2: MNHEY and SVGAGI. CDR3 length: 16 residues. The CDR3 DNA follows: TGTGCCAGCAGTTACCGAGCGGGGGGGGCCACAGATACGCAGTATTTT. Encoded protein: CASSYRAGGATDTQYF.

In this sample, this clone turned up once. This chain uses TRBV2 with TRBJ2-1; 12 bases agree with TRBD2. There are 16 residues in the CDR3. Germline CDR1 is SNHLY and CDR2 is FYNNEI. With V trimmed by 2 bases and J by 8 bases, 7 bases remained unmatched. CDR3 in amino acids: CASSELAGGLVHEQFF. DNA of the CDR3: TGTGCCAGCAGTGAACTAGCGGGGGGGCTTGTTCATGAGCAGTTCTTC.

This clone was seen a single time. This rearrangement joins TRBV15 to TRBJ1-1, with 7 bases aligning to TRBD1. This CDR3 has 16 residues. The ends lost 0 bases at V and 5 bases at J; junction bases unmatched: 9. Germline V gene lookup returns CDR1 LNHNV and CDR2 YYDKDF (reference sequence). CDR3 amino acids: CATSRDHRGRETEAFF. For the CDR3, the DNA is TGTGCCACCAGCAGAGATCATAGGGGGCGCGAGACTGAAGCTTTCTTT.

V and J are TRBV28 and TRBJ1-6; 7 nucleotides line up with TRBD1. The length of the CDR3 is 15 residues. The junction had 9 bases not matched to a gene; V was cut back by 8 bases and J by 5 bases. Germline CDR1 reads MDHEN; CDR2 reads SYDVKM. CDR3 residues: CASLQVGQHNSPLHF. CDR3 sequence (DNA): TGTGCCAGCCTTCAGGTGGGACAGCATAATTCACCCCTCCACTTT.

This rearrangement joins TRBV6-5 to TRBJ2-7, with D perhaps TRBD2 (7 bases). The CDR3 sequence is 14 residues long. Between the trimmed V and J ends, which lost 5 bases and 3 bases, there was a span of 14 bases. Germline lookup yields CDR1 MNHEY and CDR2 SVGAGI. CDR3 residues: CASSRGLQGYEQYF. As DNA, the CDR3 is TGTGCCAGCAGTAGGGGACTACAGGGCTACGAGCAGTACTTC.

The V call is TRBV6-6, the J call TRBJ2-7; TRBD2 aligns across 9 bases. Germline V lookup: CDR1 MNHNY, CDR2 SVGAGI (reference sequence). The CDR3 runs to 15 residues. Germline trimming cut 8 bases from V and 0 bases from J; bases unmatched to any gene: 8. CDR3 bases: TGTGCCAGCGCGTCCTCTAGCGGGGACTCCTACGAGCAGTACTTC. Residues: CASASSSGDSYEQYF.

The chain is built from TRBV7-9 and TRBJ2-3, with D possibly TRBD1 on 6 matching bases. V shed 5 bases and J shed 2 bases, with 11 bases lying between them. CDR3 length equals 14 residues. Germline V gene data show CDR1 as SEHNR and CDR2 as FQNEAQ (reference sequence). This CDR3 reads CASSLRDNTDTQYF. In DNA form, the CDR3 reads TGTGCCAGCAGCCTACGGGACAACACAGATACGCAGTATTTT. Variable domain in full (rest from reference TRBV7-9 and TRBJ2-3): DTGVSQNPRHKITKRGQNVTFRCDPISEHNRLYWYRQTLGQGPEFLTYFQNEAQLEKSRLLSDRFSAERPKGSFSTLEIQRTEQGDSAMYLCASSLRDNTDTQYFGPGTRLTVL.

V gene TRBV7-2 combines with J gene TRBJ2-2; D not certain. The germline V gene has CDR1 SGHTA and CDR2 FQGNSA. V was cut by 8 bases and J by 4 bases, with 14 bases left in between. This CDR3 has 14 amino acids. CDR3 residues: CASSAALRTGELFF. In DNA, the CDR3 is TGTGCCAGCTCTGCGGCACTGCGCACCGGGGAGCTGTTTTTT.

The chain's CDR3 is CASSTGTGGGNTIYF. The CDR3 DNA reads as TGTGCCAGCAGTACAGGGACAGGGGGCGGAAACACCATATATTTT. V is TRBV28 and J is TRBJ1-3; TRBD1 matches 12 bases. This CDR3 spans 15 amino acids. Germline CDR1 MDHEN, CDR2 SYDVKM. Trimming took 5 bases from V and 4 from J; bases not matched to a gene: 3.

The chain links TRBV3-1 (or the pseudogene TRBV3-2) to TRBJ2-5; 11 bases are a match to TRBD2. The V and J ends lost 5 bases and 2 bases, in that order; junction bases with no gene match: 7. The length of the CDR3 is 16 residues. From germline, CDR1 is LGHDT and CDR2 YNNKEL (reference sequence). CDR3 nucleotide sequence: TGTGCCAGCAGCATTACTAGCGGGGGACCTCAAGAGACCCAGTACTTC. It specifies CASSITSGGPQETQYF.

This sequence joins TRBV10-2 and TRBJ1-1; no reliable D call. Trimming took 4 bases from V and 4 from J, leaving 4 bases between them. This CDR3 contains 11 residues. Germline values: CDR1 WSHSY, CDR2 SAAADI. CDR3 nucleotides: TGCGCCAGCAGTGGAGTCACTGAAGCTTTCTTT. Translating it yields CASSGVTEAFF.

This clone has only one observation. This rearrangement joins TRBV2 to TRBJ2-2; D gene uncertain. CDR3 length equals 13 residues. Between the trimmed V and J ends, which lost 6 bases and 6 bases, there was a span of 11 bases. CDR1 SNHLY and CDR2 FYNNEI come from the germline V gene. CDR3 nucleotide sequence: TGTGCCAGCAGCCCCCTTCAGGCCGGGGAGCTGTTTTTT. It translates to CASSPLQAGELFF. Full variable domain (missing parts from reference TRBV2 and TRBJ2-2): EPEVTQTPSHQVTQMGQEVILRCVPISNHLYFYWYRQILGQKVEFLVSFYNNEISEKSEIFDDQFSVERPDGSNFTLKIRSTKLEDSAMYFCASSPLQAGELFFGEGSRLTVL.

The chain recombines TRBV9 with TRBJ1-1, with 8 bases that match TRBD1. The CDR3 is made up of 15 amino acids. The V segment lost 4 bases and the J segment 1 base; nucleotides outside the gene matches: 6. Germline CDR1 reads SGDLS; CDR2 reads YYNGEE. The CDR3 DNA sequence: TGTGCCAGCAGCCCCAGTGACAGGGGGAACACTGAAGCTTTCTTT. As protein: CASSPSDRGNTEAFF.

The V call is TRBV10-3, the J call TRBJ2-2; 10 nucleotides match TRBD1. Germline CDR1 reads ENHRY; CDR2 reads SYGVKD. With V trimmed by 10 bases and J by 3 bases, 11 bases remained unmatched. This CDR3 comprises 16 residues. CDR3 sequence (DNA): TGTGCCACCAACCAAGCCGGGACAGGGGACACCGGGGAGCTGTTTTTT. Encoded protein: CATNQAGTGDTGELFF.

J is TRBJ1-4 and V is TRBV5-1; D is undetermined. Germline loops: CDR1 SGHRS, CDR2 YFSETQ. V lost 4 bases and J 3 bases, leaving 7 bases between the germline ends. The CDR3 is made up of 13 amino acids. This CDR3 reads CASSPPSNEKLFF. CDR3 coding DNA: TGCGCCAGCAGCCCCCCTTCTAATGAAAAACTGTTTTTT.

The V call is TRBV11-1, the J call TRBJ2-7; tentative D call: TRBD2 (5 bases). The germline V gene encodes CDR1 SGHAT and CDR2 FQDESV (reference sequence). CDR3 length: 13 amino acids. V dropped 3 bases and J dropped 1 base, with 7 bases sitting between them. In nucleotides, the CDR3 is TGTGCCAGCAGCTTGGACTCGTCCTACGAGCAGTACTTC. Its protein product is CASSLDSSYEQYF.

This chain joins TRBV7-2 and TRBJ2-3; 13 positions match TRBD2. The CDR3 length is 16 residues. Per germline, CDR1 SGHTA and CDR2 FQGNSA. V gave up 4 bases and J gave up 5 bases; unmatched junction bases: 6. CDR3 sequence (DNA): TGTGCCAGCAGCTACACTAGCGGGGGGGCCAGAGATACGCAGTATTTT. Its protein product is CASSYTSGGARDTQYF.

V gene TRBV13 combines with J gene TRBJ1-6; D not resolved. Trimming shortened V by 4 bases and J by 9 bases, and 16 bases separated the two germline ends. The CDR3 totals 15 residues. Germline values: CDR1 PRHDT, CDR2 FYEKMQ (reference sequence). CDR3 sequence reads: CASSSVGMVGSPLHF. CDR3 in DNA: TGTGCCAGCAGCTCCGTCGGGATGGTGGGTTCACCCCTCCACTTT.

The V call is TRBV5-4, the J call TRBJ1-2, with 8 nucleotides matching TRBD1. Germline CDR1 reads SGHNT; CDR2 reads YYREEE (reference sequence). The ends lost 5 bases at V and 6 bases at J; junction bases unmatched: 9. The CDR3 totals 14 residues. In nucleotides, the CDR3 is TGTGCCAGCAGAAAGGGCAGGGGGCAAGATGGCTACACCTTC. Its protein product is CASRKGRGQDGYTF.

The chain carries TRBV27 and TRBJ1-5; D might be TRBD1 (5 bases). Germline CDR1 MNHEY, CDR2 SMNVEV (reference sequence). Between the trimmed V and J ends, which lost 4 bases and 7 bases, there was a span of 14 bases. The CDR3 totals 14 residues. CDR3 sequence: CASSSAGQGQPQHF. The CDR3 region has the DNA TGTGCCAGCAGTTCGGCCGGGCAGGGCCAGCCCCAGCATTTT.

The genes are TRBV19 and TRBJ2-2; TRBD2 matches 8 bases. This CDR3 is 17 amino acids long. Germline CDR1 reads LNHDA; CDR2 reads SQIVND (reference sequence). The ends lost 5 bases at V and 0 bases at J; junction bases unmatched: 8. Here the CDR3 DNA reads TGTGCCAGTAGTCCGCTTTGGGGACTAGCGAACACCGGGGAGCTGTTTTTT. Protein: CASSPLWGLANTGELFF.